The clone carrying this T cell receptor (beta chain) has just a few counts. The antigen remains unidentified. This entry belongs to a study of cytomegalovirus exposure and HLA in healthy donors. Points from the study as a whole: The HLA-A and HLA-B alleles of most subjects were reportedly predicted accurately from TCR beta sequences.

Amplification used 60 Vbeta primers and 13 Jbeta primers. As handled by the study authors: Later, tens of millions of unique TCR beta chains were counted in an analysis, and about 12 million of them were shared. The table came from immunoSEQ multiplex PCR; TCRdb's copy has only in-frame clones and leaves some out. For V, J and clone size, that table is used; D and trimming come from the DNA. This table has 35,000 to 40,000 clones, around half appearing once. Trimming removed 2 bases from V and 7 bases from J; junction bases left unmatched: 12. Germline values: CDR1 GTSNPN, CDR2 SVGIG (reference sequence). This CDR3 has 15 amino acids.

This chain links TRBV30 with TRBJ1-1, with 8 bases aligning to TRBD1. The sequenced material came from PBMCs. The TCR comes from a middle-aged woman in good health and CMV-seropositive. CDR3 DNA: TGTGCCTGGAGTATCCCCGCGACAGGGGTTGGTGAAGCTTTCTTT. Translated: CAWSIPATGVGEAFF.